Listed here is a single TCR beta chain. This clonotype was recorded at least ten times. Its antigen is still unknown. Base quality data are lacking; no much larger clone is found one base away. Ends trimmed: V by 8 bases, J by 5 bases; bases unmatched to a gene: 2. The CDR3 runs 11 amino acids, cysteine and phenylalanine included. Solely the CDR3 DNA is kept, with 33 bases framed from the first base. The data were taken from a study of regulatory T cells in long-lasting Graves disease (dated by TCRdb to about 2021). For the study in its entirety: Antithyroid drugs had been taken for less than 3 months by newly diagnosed Graves' disease patients. The study was registered as a clinical trial and conducted in China. A total of about 35 samples underwent TCR sequencing: about 13 from persistent and approximately 20 from newly diagnosed Graves' disease patients. Persistent Graves' disease patients were compared with newly diagnosed Graves' disease patients by peripheral blood TCR sequencing and RNA sequencing.

Library preparation used multiplex PCR. The listed sequencing device is Illumina HiSeq 4000. TCR beta libraries were built with iRepertoire HTBI primers and Arm-PCR amplification of CDR3 regions. Before sequencing, the PCR products went through gel purification. In the authors' own workflow: Across samples, 60 to 70 TRBV and 15 or so TRBJ segments were identified and used for gene usage analysis of CDR3 amino acid clonotypes. COPE and FqMerger were used to merge filtered high-quality paired reads into contigs. BLAST was used to align contigs to the IMGT TRBV, TRBD and TRBJ reference genes, and CDR3 was defined following IMGT. Highly expanded clones were defined as clonotypes with a frequency above 0.1%. Shannon entropy was used to measure repertoire diversity, and the Gini coefficient was used to measure V-J evenness. A clonotype found in more than one individual was treated as public. TCRdb reworked the public reads: Q25 trimming with fastp, MiXCR clone assembly, productive beta chains retained. Rows with a matching CDR3 protein are joined into one entry that keeps the most common DNA and genes. TCRdb's processing, not the authors' own work, is the source of the V and J calls. This sample is represented by 400,000 to 500,000 distinct CDR3 sequences; 15% of them were singletons. Clones ranked in the top ten supply approximately 7.8% of the sample.

The label giving this sample's time point can be read as: newly diagnosed GD, antithyroid drugs for less than 3 months. RNA was extracted from PBMCs in TRIzol for both TCR sequencing and RNA sequencing. Graves' disease was diagnosed according to American Thyroid Association guidelines. Patients were recruited from an endocrinology department in Xi'an, China. From each patient, roughly 9 milliliters of peripheral blood was collected into an EDTA anticoagulant tube. Ficoll Paque Plus density gradient separation was used to isolate PBMCs, and no additional T cell sorting was done. RNA quality was checked with an Agilent 2100 Bioanalyzer and agarose gel, and concentration with a NanoDrop 2000. Study-wide findings and limitations: Because the primary lesion, thyroid tissue, could not be accessed, the study looked at peripheral blood alone. Persistent Graves' disease patients showed lower TCR Shannon entropy and fewer highly expanded clones than newly diagnosed patients, suggesting clonal expansion. TRBV28, TRBJ1-2 and TRBJ2-5 were preferentially used in persistent disease, while TRBV20-1 and TRBJ2-1 were favored in newly diagnosed disease. The small sample size was acknowledged by the authors as a limitation that may reduce accuracy. Sequencing and analysis were limited to the TCR beta chain. More public clonotypes were shared among persistent patients (2,741) than among newly diagnosed patients (roughly 1,000).

These data were also reused for a study on T cells in Graves' hyperthyroidism and ophthalmopathy. Reported in the second study: Stable Graves' hyperthyroidism was defined as no progression to ophthalmopathy during 18 months of follow-up. The hyperthyroidism patients were between 18 and 65 years old and newly diagnosed, with a disease duration of less than 2 months. The study excluded patients with uncontrolled infections, other autoimmune diseases, pregnancy or lactation. Clinical symptoms, serum thyroxine and TRAb, thyroid ultrasound, and orbital computed tomography formed the basis for the diagnoses. The first round of RT-PCR for the TCR CDR3 was performed with the HTBI primer set and the Qiagen OneStep RT-PCR kit. Most expanded thyroid clonotypes (frequency above 0.001) were also detected in blood, a finding suggesting that blood repertoires may reflect thyroid immune responses. In cross-validation, a model built on a 13 V-J signature told ophthalmopathy apart from stable hyperthyroidism with 85% to 90% sensitivity and about 81% specificity, and in testing the same model reached 80%/75%. In validation, the model predicted progression to ophthalmopathy with around 71% sensitivity and 72% to 85% specificity, a median of about 6.7 months before onset. A discovery cohort of roughly 100 patients, approximately 45 with Graves' ophthalmopathy and 55 to 60 with stable Graves' hyperthyroidism, was used to find distinguishing TCR V-J signatures. Prospective prediction of ophthalmopathy was tested in an independent validation cohort of 18 hyperthyroidism patients and 17 patients who later progressed to ophthalmopathy. The roughly 100 discovery patients were divided at random into training and test sets in a 7:3 ratio. In several Graves' hyperthyroidism patients, the study also compared T-cell repertoires from thyroid tissue with T-cell repertoires from blood. After blood sampling, hyperthyroidism patients were treated with methimazole at a starting dose of 30 mg daily, and ophthalmopathy patients were treated with high-dose intravenous methylprednisolone. A second multiplex PCR round built the libraries, followed by size selection and purification. Libraries were sequenced paired-end with 100 bp reads on an Illumina HiSeq2000. SOAPnuke was used to process the raw data, throwing out any read that contained adapters or uncalled bases, had a mean Phred below 15, or lacked an exact constant-primer or identifier match. COPE v1.2.5 was used to merge the high-quality paired reads, and each unique nucleotide sequence was defined as a clonotype. MiTCR v1.1 was used to align clonotypes to the IMGT TRBV, TRBD and TRBJ reference segments. The analysis was restricted to V-J combinations with a frequency above 0.0001, which together covered 99.2% of the repertoires. The TCS score was defined as F50 (clonal expansion) divided by E x V (chaos), with BLOSUM62-based TCRdist calculated between CDR3 peptides within each V-J. Welch's t-statistics and random forest reduced roughly 500 V-J features to 13, which were used in a naive Bayes classifier (R e1071). Sample size was not statistically predetermined, and blinding of investigators to group allocation was not performed. The paper reports TCR Vbeta CDR3 sequencing of more than 120 peripheral blood samples: 40 to 45 ophthalmopathy, under 80 hyperthyroidism and around 17 progressor patients.

The source of this sequence is a woman aged 40 to 50 with Graves disease. Donor details come from another sample of the same person, matched by shared clones. Sequencing used peripheral blood mononuclear cells (PBMCs), obtained at new diagnosis, from a patient treated with antithyroid drugs. The rearranged segments are TRBV12-3 or TRBV12-4 and TRBJ2-7, with TRBD2 matching 8 junction bases. The DNA sequence is as follows: TGTGCCAGCTCAGCGGGGGACGAGCAGTACTTC. Translated, it reads CASSAGDEQYF.